This T cell receptor (beta chain) was sequenced in a study of naive and memory T cell subsets. Study-level points and caveats: Between naive and memory subsets, TCR abundance power law exponents differed.

CMV status came from CD4+ T cell IFNgamma after overnight CMV lysate stimulation of fresh PBMCs. Sequential positive selection took CD4 T cells first, then CD8 T cells. Cells stained for CD3, CD4, CD8, CD45RA and CD27 were sorted into four subsets. Remarks on this clonotype: The antigen is not known.

CDR3 length equals 16 residues. Between the trimmed V and J ends, which lost 1 base and 6 bases, there was a span of 14 bases. Per the germline V gene, CDR1 is KGHDR and CDR2 is SFDVKD. Two oligonucleotides, mixed equimolar, formed the beta constant-region primer covering TRBC1 and TRBC2. TCRdb itself ran the UMI-ligation and nested PCR reads through MiXCR, one entry per CDR3 protein. The sample has 77,000 or so distinct CDR3 sequences, about an eighth seen once. The chain links TRBV24-1 to TRBJ2-2; D might be TRBD1 (7 bases). This sequence was found in a human donor in good health. The sample consisted of central memory CD4+ T cells from blood. This CDR3 is CATSDFNQGGAGELFF. The CDR3 DNA is TGTGCCACCAGTGATTTCAACCAGGGGGGCGCCGGGGAGCTGTTTTTT.